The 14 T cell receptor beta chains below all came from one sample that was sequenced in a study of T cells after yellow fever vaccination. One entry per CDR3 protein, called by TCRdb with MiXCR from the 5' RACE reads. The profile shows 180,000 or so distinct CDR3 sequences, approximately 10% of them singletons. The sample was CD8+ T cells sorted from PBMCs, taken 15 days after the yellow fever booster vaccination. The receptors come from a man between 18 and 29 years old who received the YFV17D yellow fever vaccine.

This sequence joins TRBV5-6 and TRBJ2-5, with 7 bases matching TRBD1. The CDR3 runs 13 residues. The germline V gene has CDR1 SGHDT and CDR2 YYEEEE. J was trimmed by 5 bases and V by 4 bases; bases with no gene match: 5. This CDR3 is CASSRGQVETQYF. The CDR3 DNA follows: TGTGCCAGCAGCAGGGGGCAGGTGGAGACCCAGTACTTC.

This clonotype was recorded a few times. CDR3 residues: CASSLSPGYRLHF. Written as DNA, the CDR3 is TGTGCCAGCAGTTTAAGTCCGGGGTATCGCCTCCACTTT. The chain combines TRBV12-3 or TRBV12-4 with TRBJ1-6; D is uncertain. The CDR3 is made up of 13 amino acids. V lost 2 bases and J lost 15, with 14 bases in between.

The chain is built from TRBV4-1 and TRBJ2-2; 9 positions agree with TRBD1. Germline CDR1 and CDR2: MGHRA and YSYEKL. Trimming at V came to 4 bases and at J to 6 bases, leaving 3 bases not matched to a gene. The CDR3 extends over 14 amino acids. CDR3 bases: TGCGCCAGCAGCCCCGGACAGGGGTCCGGGGAGCTGTTTTTT. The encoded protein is CASSPGQGSGELFF.

The CDR3 protein is CASATGTVNTGELFF. As DNA, the CDR3 is TGTGCCAGCGCGACCGGGACAGTTAACACCGGGGAGCTGTTTTTT. The chain couples TRBV7-8 to TRBJ2-2; 7 nucleotides agree with TRBD1. With V trimmed by 8 bases and J by 2 bases, 8 bases remained unmatched. Germline CDR1 and CDR2: SGHVS and FQNEAQ. The CDR3 runs to 15 residues.

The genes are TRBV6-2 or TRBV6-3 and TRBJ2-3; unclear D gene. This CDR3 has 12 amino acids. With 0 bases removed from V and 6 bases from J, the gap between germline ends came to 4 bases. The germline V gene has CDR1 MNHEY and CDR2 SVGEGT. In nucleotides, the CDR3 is TGTGCCAGCAGTTACTCGCTCGATACGCAGTATTTT. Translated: CASSYSLDTQYF.

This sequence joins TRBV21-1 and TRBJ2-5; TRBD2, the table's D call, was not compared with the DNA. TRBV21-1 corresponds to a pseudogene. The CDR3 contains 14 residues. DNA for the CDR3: TGTGCCAGCAGCAAAGAGGGCAGCCAAGAGACCCAGTACTTC. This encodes CASSKEGSQETQYF.

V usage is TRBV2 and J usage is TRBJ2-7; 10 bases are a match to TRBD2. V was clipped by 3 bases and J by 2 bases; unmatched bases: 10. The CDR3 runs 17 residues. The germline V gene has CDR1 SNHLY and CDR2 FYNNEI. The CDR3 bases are TGTGCCAGCAGTGACCCCGCTTGGCTAGCGGGGGCCTACGAGCAGTACTTC. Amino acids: CASSDPAWLAGAYEQYF. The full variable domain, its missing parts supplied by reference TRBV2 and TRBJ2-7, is EPEVTQTPSHQVTQMGQEVILRCVPISNHLYFYWYRQILGQKVEFLVSFYNNEISEKSEIFDDQFSVERPDGSNFTLKIRSTKLEDSAMYFCASSDPAWLAGAYEQYFGPGTRLTVT.

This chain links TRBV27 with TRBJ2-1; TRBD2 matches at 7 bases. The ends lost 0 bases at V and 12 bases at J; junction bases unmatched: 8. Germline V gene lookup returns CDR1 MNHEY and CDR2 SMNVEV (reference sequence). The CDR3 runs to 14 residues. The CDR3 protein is CASSLSRLGRVQFF. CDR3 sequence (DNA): TGTGCCAGCAGTTTATCGAGACTAGGGAGGGTGCAGTTCTTC.

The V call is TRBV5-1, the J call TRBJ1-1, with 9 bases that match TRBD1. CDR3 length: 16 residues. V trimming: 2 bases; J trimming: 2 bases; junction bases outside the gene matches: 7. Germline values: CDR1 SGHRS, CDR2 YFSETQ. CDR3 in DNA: TGCGCCAGCAGCTTAGGGTACAGGGGGCGAAACACTGAAGCTTTCTTT. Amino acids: CASSLGYRGRNTEAFF.

This CDR3 reads CSVEGDRDRVSTGELFF. As DNA, the CDR3 is TGCAGCGTTGAAGGGGATCGGGACAGGGTGTCCACCGGGGAGCTGTTTTTT. The chain joins TRBV29-1 to TRBJ2-2; 9 bases align to TRBD1. Germline V gives CDR1 SQVTM, CDR2 ANQGSEA. The ends lost 1 base at V and 4 bases at J; junction bases unmatched: 10. The CDR3 has 17 residues.

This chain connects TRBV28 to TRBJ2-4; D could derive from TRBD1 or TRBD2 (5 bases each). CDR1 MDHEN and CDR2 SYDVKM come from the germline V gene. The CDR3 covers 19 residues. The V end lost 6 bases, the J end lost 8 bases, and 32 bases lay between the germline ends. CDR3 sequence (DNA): TGTGCCAGCAGCTACCCCACTCCGGGACGGAGATCCGCCATGGACATTCAGTACTTC. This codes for CASSYPTPGRRSAMDIQYF.

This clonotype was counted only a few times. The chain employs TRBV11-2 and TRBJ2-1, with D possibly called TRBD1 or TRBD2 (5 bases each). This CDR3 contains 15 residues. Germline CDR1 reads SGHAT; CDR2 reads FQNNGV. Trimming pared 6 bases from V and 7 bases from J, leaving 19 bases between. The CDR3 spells CASRYPAGAWNEQFF. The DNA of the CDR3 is TGTGCCAGCAGATACCCAGCCGGGGCTTGGAATGAGCAGTTCTTC.

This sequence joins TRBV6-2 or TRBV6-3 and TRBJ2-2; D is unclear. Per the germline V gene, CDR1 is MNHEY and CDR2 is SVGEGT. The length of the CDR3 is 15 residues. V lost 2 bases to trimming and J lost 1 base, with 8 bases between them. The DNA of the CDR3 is TGTGCCAGCAGTTACAGGCCCGAGAACACCGGGGAGCTGTTTTTT. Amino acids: CASSYRPENTGELFF.

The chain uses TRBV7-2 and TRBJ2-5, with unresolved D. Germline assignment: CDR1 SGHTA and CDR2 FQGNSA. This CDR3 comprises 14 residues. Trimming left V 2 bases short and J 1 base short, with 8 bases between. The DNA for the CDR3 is TGTGCCAGCAGCTTATTCGTATTCCAAGAGACCCAGTACTTC. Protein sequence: CASSLFVFQETQYF.